This T cell receptor (beta chain) is drawn from a study of T cell changes during pregnancy in multiple sclerosis. Per the germline V gene, CDR1 is SEHNR and CDR2 is FQNEAQ (reference sequence). Trimming left V 3 bases short and J 6 bases short, with 15 bases between. The CDR3 is 14 amino acids. Here immunoSEQ multiplex PCR was the method, and the copy in TCRdb shows in-frame clones only, minus some. The repertoire holds approximately 30,000 clones, with 90% as singletons. The input for sequencing was CD8+ T cells from peripheral blood mononuclear cells, taken after pregnancy. The chain combines TRBV7-9 with TRBJ2-7, with a weak D call TRBD2 (5 bases). This TCR was sampled from a female donor with multiple sclerosis, enrolled in a pregnancy study. CDR3 coding DNA: TGTGCCAGCAGCTTGGTCCGGGAAAGAGGCGAGCAGTACTTC. This codes for CASSLVRERGEQYF. Combining the CDR3 with reference TRBV7-9 and TRBJ2-7 gives the whole variable domain DTGVSQNPRHKITKRGQNVTFRCDPISEHNRLYWYRQTLGQGPEFLTYFQNEAQLEKSRLLSDRFSAERPKGSFSTLEIQRTEQGDSAMYLCASSLVRERGEQYFGPGTRLTVT.